This T cell receptor beta chain came from a study of identifying expanded T cells in peripheral blood. TCRdb's copy holds only in-frame clones and misses some; the assay was immunoSEQ multiplex PCR. The repertoire includes about 74,000 clones, almost 85% of them detected once, and approximately 20% sits in the top ten. Deletions cut 5 bases from V and 3 bases from J, with 15 bases between. This CDR3 contains 15 residues. Per germline, CDR1 MNHNY and CDR2 SVGAGI (reference sequence). As regards this clone: Its specificity is unknown.

Broader study findings: Across healthy donors, higher total template counts meant significantly greater approximately two-week count variance. Differentially abundant clones: around 1.1 between replicates, approximately 16 at roughly 13 days, approximately 19 at four.

During the collection period, no donor immune events like infections were recorded. This TCR came from a person aged 18 to 75 in good health. V gene TRBV6-6 combines with J gene TRBJ2-3, with a possible D match to TRBD1 (6 bases). The sequenced material came from blood. CDR3 loop: CASSVRTVWTDTQYF. The CDR3 DNA reads as TGTGCCAGCAGTGTCAGGACAGTCTGGACAGATACGCAGTATTTT.